Given below is one T cell receptor (beta chain) in context. Generated by immunoSEQ multiplex PCR, the TCRdb table keeps only in-frame clones and is missing some. The profile shows roughly 57,000 clones, about 95% of them singletons. CDR3 size: 15 residues. Per germline, CDR1 LGHNA and CDR2 YSLEER. V was trimmed by 0 bases and J by 3 bases, leaving 10 bases between them. This sample was taken from a study of technical replicates of blood from a handful of donors. The chain uses TRBV4-3 and TRBJ2-3; D is possibly TRBD2 (5 bases). The clonotype comes from a human donor in good health. Some clones in this sample may be carry-over from other donors' samples. The sequencing input was PBMCs. The CDR3 sequence: CASSQEIGMTDTQYF. DNA for the CDR3: TGCGCCAGCAGCCAAGAAATCGGGATGACAGATACGCAGTATTTT.